The rows below give T cell receptor beta chains drawn from one sample of a study of T cells after yellow fever vaccination. TCRdb analysed the 5' RACE reads with MiXCR anew, one entry per CDR3 protein. The repertoire includes some 320,000 distinct CDR3 sequences, roughly 4.3% of them detected once, and roughly 25% sits in the top ten. Material: PBMCs, obtained 5 days after the yellow fever booster vaccination. The receptors stem from a man between 18 and 29 years old who received the YFV17D yellow fever vaccine. CDR3s include the opening cysteine and the closing phenylalanine or tryptophan. The order of the fields is J gene, V gene, D gene, clone size, CDR3 DNA, CDR3 protein. D genes are given only for firm matches. Size is omitted from some rows. Given values are once, few, many or a class for expanded clones.

J gene: TRBJ2-1; V gene: TRBV12-3/TRBV12-4; D gene: -; clone size: -; CDR3 DNA: TGTGCCAGCAGTTTATGGCAAGGATACAATGAGCAGTTCTTC; CDR3 protein: CASSLWQGYNEQFF
J gene: TRBJ2-2; V gene: TRBV21-1; D gene: -; clone size: few; CDR3 DNA: TGTGCCAGCAGCAAACTCCCCGGGAAGAACACCGGGGAGCTGTTTTTT; CDR3 protein: CASSKLPGKNTGELFF
J gene: TRBJ1-2; V gene: TRBV27; D gene: -; clone size: few; CDR3 DNA: TGTGCCAGCGGGGGAGGGATTGGCATAGATGGCTACACCTTC; CDR3 protein: CASGGGIGIDGYTF
J gene: TRBJ1-1; V gene: TRBV24-1; D gene: -; clone size: many; CDR3 DNA: TGTGCCACCAGTCGAGACGGGGGGACTGAAGCTTTCTTT; CDR3 protein: CATSRDGGTEAFF
J gene: TRBJ2-1; V gene: TRBV5-6; D gene: -; clone size: -; CDR3 DNA: TGTGCCAGCAGCTTACGCGCAGGGGCTCATGAGCAGTTCTTC; CDR3 protein: CASSLRAGAHEQFF
J gene: TRBJ2-1; V gene: TRBV20-1; D gene: TRBD2; clone size: -; CDR3 DNA: TGCAGTGCTACAAGGACTAGCGGGGCTAATGAGCAGTTCTTC; CDR3 protein: CSATRTSGANEQFF
J gene: TRBJ1-1; V gene: TRBV6-2/TRBV6-3; D gene: -; clone size: -; CDR3 DNA: TGTGCCAGCATCCCAGGGTTGTTGGGTGAAGCTTTCTTT; CDR3 protein: CASIPGLLGEAFF
J gene: TRBJ1-2; V gene: TRBV6-5; D gene: -; clone size: -; CDR3 DNA: TGTGCCAGCAGTTACTCGAGGGAGGGGCTACCAATCGCGTATGGCTACACCTTC; CDR3 protein: CASSYSREGLPIAYGYTF
J gene: TRBJ1-2; V gene: TRBV20-1; D gene: -; clone size: few; CDR3 DNA: TGCAGTGCCACAAATCCCCGGTCTGGGGGCTACACCTTC; CDR3 protein: CSATNPRSGGYTF
J gene: TRBJ1-2; V gene: TRBV9; D gene: -; clone size: many; CDR3 DNA: TGTGCCAGCAGCCCTCCTGGGGGGGCGCTTAGTTATGGCTACACCTTC; CDR3 protein: CASSPPGGALSYGYTF
J gene: TRBJ1-3; V gene: TRBV30; D gene: TRBD1; clone size: few; CDR3 DNA: TGTGCCTGGAGTCAAACAGGGGGCCGACTGACTGGAAACACCATATATTTT; CDR3 protein: CAWSQTGGRLTGNTIYF
J gene: TRBJ2-1; V gene: TRBV12-3/TRBV12-4; D gene: -; clone size: few; CDR3 DNA: TGTGCCAGCAGTTTCCTGGGCGTAAATGAGCAGTTCTTC; CDR3 protein: CASSFLGVNEQFF
J gene: TRBJ1-2; V gene: TRBV5-1; D gene: -; clone size: many; CDR3 DNA: TGCGCCAGCAGCCATGGGACGCCGACTAACTATGGCTACACCTTC; CDR3 protein: CASSHGTPTNYGYTF
J gene: TRBJ2-1; V gene: TRBV12-3/TRBV12-4; D gene: TRBD2; clone size: many; CDR3 DNA: TGTGCCAGTCAGCTAGCGGGGGGGCGGGATGAGCAGTTCTTC; CDR3 protein: CASQLAGGRDEQFF
J gene: TRBJ2-1; V gene: TRBV4-1; D gene: -; clone size: few; CDR3 DNA: TGCGCCAGCAGCCAAGTCTTACTAAGGAGCACCTACAATGAGCAGTTCTTC; CDR3 protein: CASSQVLLRSTYNEQFF
J gene: TRBJ1-2; V gene: TRBV6-2/TRBV6-3; D gene: TRBD1; clone size: -; CDR3 DNA: TGTGCCAGCAATTCCGGGACAGAGAAAATTAACTATGGCTACACCTTC; CDR3 protein: CASNSGTEKINYGYTF
J gene: TRBJ2-3; V gene: TRBV7-9; D gene: -; clone size: few; CDR3 DNA: TGTGCCAGCAGAGAAACTAGCACAGATACGCAGTATTTT; CDR3 protein: CASRETSTDTQYF
J gene: TRBJ1-1; V gene: TRBV7-8; D gene: -; clone size: many; CDR3 DNA: TGTGCCAGCAGCTTAATGCAGGAAGCTTTCTTT; CDR3 protein: CASSLMQEAFF